The 6 T cell receptor beta chains reported below all come from one sample, sequenced in a study of vaccination and CD4 T cells after COVID-19. Their recognized antigens are unknown. The treatment denotes: approximately 10-day PBMC culture with coronavirus spike peptide pools or control peptides (ViraFEST assay). Sequenced with the Oncomine TCR Beta short-read assay was DNA taken from cultured CD4+ T cells. One entry per CDR3 protein results from TCRdb running MiXCR on the PCR reads. Of roughly 28,000 distinct CDR3 sequences listed, roughly 50% are singletons. The source material was CD4+ T cells from blood, cultured in vitro, sampled before SARS-CoV-2 vaccination. Every receptor here comes from a human donor who received a COVID-19 vaccine.

The CDR3 here is CASSWTGERGETQYF. CDR3 bases: TGTGCCAGCAGCTGGACAGGGGAGAGAGGGGAGACCCAGTACTTC. This chain connects TRBV7-3 to TRBJ2-5, with 9 bases fitting TRBD1. J was trimmed by 5 bases and V by 4 bases; bases with no gene match: 8. This CDR3 is built from 15 residues. Germline V gene sequence: CDR1 SGHTA, CDR2 FQGTGA.

The CDR3 region has the DNA TGCAGCGGTCTGATGGGTGTGCAGGGGGCTAACGGGGAGCTGTTTTTT. This encodes CSGLMGVQGANGELFF. V usage is TRBV29-1 and J usage is TRBJ2-2; TRBD1 agrees at 8 bases. This CDR3 is 16 amino acids long. The germline CDR1 and CDR2 sequences are SQVTM and ANQGSEA. V shed 7 bases, J shed 7 bases, and the junction held 17 bases outside the gene matches.

This clonotype was counted only a few times. The rearrangement uses TRBV27 and TRBJ1-5; D gene uncertain. Germline CDR1 MNHEY, CDR2 SMNVEV (reference sequence). The CDR3 totals 15 residues. V was pared by 6 bases and J by 0 bases, with 12 bases between. The CDR3 region is CASSLIATSNQPQHF. The DNA of the CDR3 is TGTGCCAGCAGCTTAATTGCTACTAGCAATCAGCCCCAGCATTTT.

The V gene is TRBV20-1, the J gene TRBJ2-1; 8 nucleotides agree with TRBD1. The germline V gene encodes CDR1 DFQATT and CDR2 SNEGSKA (reference sequence). This CDR3 contains 10 residues. V shed 5 bases and J 15 bases; nucleotides not matched to a gene: 6. The CDR3 spells CSASRDRWFF. The CDR3 DNA sequence: TGCAGTGCTTCCCGGGACAGGTGGTTCTTC.

Comment on this clonotype: At one end the junction does not follow the germline gene, possibly because of a read error. The chain is built from TRBV6-5 and TRBJ2-7; D possibly corresponds to TRBD1 (6 bases). Germline loops: CDR1 MNHEY, CDR2 SVGAGI. The CDR3 is 15 amino acids. The CDR3 reads CAGSYSRTENYEQYF. DNA for the CDR3: TGTGCCGGCAGTTACTCGAGGACAGAGAACTACGAGCAGTACTTC.

This clonotype was counted between two and nine times. The chain carries TRBV20-1 and TRBJ2-2, with 8 bases lining up with TRBD2. The trim removed 0 bases at V and 4 bases at J, leaving 4 bases unmatched. CDR1 is DFQATT and CDR2 is SNEGSKA in the germline V gene (reference sequence). The CDR3 length is 15 residues. In DNA form, the CDR3 reads TGCAGTGCTAGAGATCTTAGCGGGGTCACCGGGGAGCTGTTTTTT. It codes for CSARDLSGVTGELFF.